This T cell receptor (beta chain) originates from a study of cytomegalovirus exposure and HLA in healthy donors. The PCR contained 60 Vbeta and 13 Jbeta primers. Per the original methods: In a later analysis, of around 80 million unique beta chains, some 10 million appeared in at least two donors. The method was immunoSEQ multiplex PCR; TCRdb's version includes in-frame clones alone and lacks a portion of them. V and J calls and clone size come straight from that table; D and trimming were deduced from the DNA. The sample lists some 130,000 clones, 80% occurring once. Trimming removed 3 bases from V and 7 bases from J, with 16 bases in between. Germline values: CDR1 SQVTM, CDR2 ANQGSEA. The CDR3 sequence is 13 residues long. Study-level findings and limits: Among TCR sequences, most were rare, though some public TCRs appeared in many donors. More clonal expansion characterized HLA-associated TCR beta chains than equally common others in a later analysis. Per a prior analysis, the majority of TCR beta V segments were productive roughly 90% or roughly 30% of the time.

Points on this clone: Its antigen remains unknown.

The chain carries TRBV29-1 and TRBJ2-7; possibly TRBD1 for D (5 bases). The material sequenced was PBMCs. This TCR was recovered from a man aged 40-50 years in good health and CMV-seronegative. This CDR3 reads CSVEGRGMKEQYF. Written as DNA, the CDR3 is TGCAGCGTTGAGGGTAGGGGCATGAAGGAGCAGTACTTC.